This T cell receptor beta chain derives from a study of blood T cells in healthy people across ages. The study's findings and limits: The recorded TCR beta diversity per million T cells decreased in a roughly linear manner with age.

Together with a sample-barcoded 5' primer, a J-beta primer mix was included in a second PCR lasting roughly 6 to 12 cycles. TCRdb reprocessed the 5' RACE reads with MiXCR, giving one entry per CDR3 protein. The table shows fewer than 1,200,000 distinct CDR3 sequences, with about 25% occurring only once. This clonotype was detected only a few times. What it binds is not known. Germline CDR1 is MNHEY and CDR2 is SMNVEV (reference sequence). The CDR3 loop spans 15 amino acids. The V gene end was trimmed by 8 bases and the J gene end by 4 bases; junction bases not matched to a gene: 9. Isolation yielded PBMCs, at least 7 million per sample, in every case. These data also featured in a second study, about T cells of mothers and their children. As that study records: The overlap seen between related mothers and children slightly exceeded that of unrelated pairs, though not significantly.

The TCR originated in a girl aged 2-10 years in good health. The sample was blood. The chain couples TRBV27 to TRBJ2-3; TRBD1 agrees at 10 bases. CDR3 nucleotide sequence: TGTGCCAGCGGCATGACAGGGGGCCTTGCAGATACGCAGTATTTT. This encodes CASGMTGGLADTQYF.